Included here is one T cell receptor beta chain sequence, with context. The data are from a study of T cell changes during pregnancy in multiple sclerosis. Some clones are missing from TCRdb's copy, which holds only in-frame ones; the method was immunoSEQ multiplex PCR. Altogether around 60,000 clones are present, around 90% being singletons, with the ten largest covering more than 1.3%. This CDR3 contains 16 residues. The germline V gene encodes CDR1 LNHDA and CDR2 SQIVND (reference sequence). The V and J ends lost 0 bases and 7 bases, in that order; junction bases with no gene match: 6. The clonotype comes from a female donor with multiple sclerosis, enrolled in a pregnancy study. The rearrangement links TRBV19 to TRBJ1-2; 12 bases align to TRBD1. The specimen was peripheral blood, collected in the second trimester of pregnancy. CDR3: CASSIDGGQGAFGYTF. The CDR3 bases are TGTGCCAGTAGTATAGACGGGGGACAGGGGGCATTTGGCTACACCTTC.